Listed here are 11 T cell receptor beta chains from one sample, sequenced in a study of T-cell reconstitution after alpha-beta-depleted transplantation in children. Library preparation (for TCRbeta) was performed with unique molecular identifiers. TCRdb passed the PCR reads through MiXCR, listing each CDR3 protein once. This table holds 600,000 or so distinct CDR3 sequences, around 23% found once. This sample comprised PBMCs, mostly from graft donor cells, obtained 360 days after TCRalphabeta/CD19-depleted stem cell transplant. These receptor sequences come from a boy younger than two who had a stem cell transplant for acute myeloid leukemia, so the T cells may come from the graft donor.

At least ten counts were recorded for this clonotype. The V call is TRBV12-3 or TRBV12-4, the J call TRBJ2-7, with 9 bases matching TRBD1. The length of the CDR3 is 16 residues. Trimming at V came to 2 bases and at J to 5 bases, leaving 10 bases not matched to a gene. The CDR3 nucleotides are TGTGCCAGCAGTTTATACCGGGACAGGGTGATAAACGAGCAGTACTTC. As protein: CASSLYRDRVINEQYF.

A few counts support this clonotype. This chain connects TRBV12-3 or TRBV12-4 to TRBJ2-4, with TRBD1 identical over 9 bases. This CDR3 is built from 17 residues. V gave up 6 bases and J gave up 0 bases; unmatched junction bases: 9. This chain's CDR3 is CASREEDRGPAKNIQYF. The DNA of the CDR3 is TGTGCCAGCAGAGAGGAGGACAGGGGCCCAGCCAAAAACATTCAGTACTTC.

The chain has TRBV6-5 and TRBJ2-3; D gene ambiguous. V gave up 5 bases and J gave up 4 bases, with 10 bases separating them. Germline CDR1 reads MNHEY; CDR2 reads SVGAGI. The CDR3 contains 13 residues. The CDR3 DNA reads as TGTGCCAGCAGTAACCCCCGGTCAGATACGCAGTATTTT. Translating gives CASSNPRSDTQYF.

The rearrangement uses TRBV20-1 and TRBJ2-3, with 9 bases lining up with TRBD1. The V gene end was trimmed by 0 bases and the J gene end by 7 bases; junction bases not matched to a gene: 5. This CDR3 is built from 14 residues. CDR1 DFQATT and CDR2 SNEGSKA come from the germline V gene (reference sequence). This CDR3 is CSAREGQGGYTQYF. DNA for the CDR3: TGCAGTGCTAGAGAGGGACAGGGAGGATATACGCAGTATTTT.

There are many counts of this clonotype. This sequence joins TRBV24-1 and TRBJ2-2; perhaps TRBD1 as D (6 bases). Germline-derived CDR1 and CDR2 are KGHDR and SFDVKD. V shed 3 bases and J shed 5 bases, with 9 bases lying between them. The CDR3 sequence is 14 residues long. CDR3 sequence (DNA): TGTGCCACCAGTGATCCGCAGGGGACCGGGGAGCTGTTTTTT. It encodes CATSDPQGTGELFF.

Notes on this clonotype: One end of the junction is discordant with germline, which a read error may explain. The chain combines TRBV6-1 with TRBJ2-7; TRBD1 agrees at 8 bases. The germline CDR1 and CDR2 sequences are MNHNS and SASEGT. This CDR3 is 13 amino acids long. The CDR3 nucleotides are TGTGCCAGCACCCAGGGGGCTGGGTACGAGCAGAACTTC. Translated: CASTQGAGYEQNF.

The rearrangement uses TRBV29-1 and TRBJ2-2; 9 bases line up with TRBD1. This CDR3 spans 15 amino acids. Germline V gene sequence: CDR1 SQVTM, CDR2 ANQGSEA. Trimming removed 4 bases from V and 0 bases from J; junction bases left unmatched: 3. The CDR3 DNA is TGCAGCGTTGGGGGACAGGGAGCGAACACCGGGGAGCTGTTTTTT. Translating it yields CSVGGQGANTGELFF.

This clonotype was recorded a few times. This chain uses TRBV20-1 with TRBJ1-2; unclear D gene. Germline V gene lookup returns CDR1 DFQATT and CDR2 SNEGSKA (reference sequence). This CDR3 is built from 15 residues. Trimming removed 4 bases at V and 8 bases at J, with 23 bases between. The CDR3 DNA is TGCAGTGCTACCCCCCCGGACGGGAGTGGAAGGGGCTACACCTTC. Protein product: CSATPPDGSGRGYTF.

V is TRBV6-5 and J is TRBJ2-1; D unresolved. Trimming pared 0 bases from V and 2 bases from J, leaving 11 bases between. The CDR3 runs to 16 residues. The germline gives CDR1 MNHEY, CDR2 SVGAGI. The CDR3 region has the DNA TGTGCCAGCAGTTACTCAAGAAAGGGCACCTACAATGAGCAGTTCTTC. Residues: CASSYSRKGTYNEQFF.

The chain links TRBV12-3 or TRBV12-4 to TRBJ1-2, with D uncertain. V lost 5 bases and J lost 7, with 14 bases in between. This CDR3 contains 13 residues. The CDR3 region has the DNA TGTGCCAGCAGTCCCACCGCCGTGGGTGGCTACACCTTC. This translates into CASSPTAVGGYTF.

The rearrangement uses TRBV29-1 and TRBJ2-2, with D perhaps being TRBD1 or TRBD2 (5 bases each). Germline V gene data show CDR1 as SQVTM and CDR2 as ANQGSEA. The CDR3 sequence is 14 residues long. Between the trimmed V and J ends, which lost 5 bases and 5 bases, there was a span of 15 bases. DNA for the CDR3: TGCAGCGTTAGGATCGGGGCCGCAACCGGGGAGCTGTTTTTT. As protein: CSVRIGAATGELFF.